This passage covers 19 T cell receptor beta chains from one sample sequenced in a study of T cell changes during pregnancy in multiple sclerosis. Repertoires were generated with immunoSEQ multiplex PCR, while TCRdb's copy carries only in-frame clones and drops some. The table includes tens of thousands of clones, 91% detected once. Sequences were derived from CD4+ T cells from peripheral blood mononuclear cells, sampled in the third trimester of pregnancy. The source of these receptors is a female donor in good health, enrolled as a control in a pregnancy study.

The rearrangement links TRBV5-1 to TRBJ2-1, with D uncertain. This CDR3 is 16 amino acids long. Germline-derived CDR1 and CDR2 are SGHRS and YFSETQ. Trimming pared 6 bases from V and 1 base from J, leaving 17 bases between. This CDR3 reads CASTQKPGTSYNEQFF. Written as DNA, the CDR3 is TGCGCCAGCACCCAAAAACCGGGTACGTCCTACAATGAGCAGTTCTTC.

DNA of the CDR3: TGTGCCAGCAGTGAATTGGGACAGGGCCCTGAAGCTTTCTTT. It specifies CASSELGQGPEAFF. The rearrangement links TRBV2 to TRBJ1-1, with 9 bases identical to TRBD1. Germline V gene data show CDR1 as SNHLY and CDR2 as FYNNEI. This CDR3 contains 14 residues. V lost 2 bases, J lost 6 bases, and 4 bases stayed unmatched.

The chain has TRBV5-4 and TRBJ2-1; TRBD1 is a possible D gene (5 bases). The CDR3 is 14 amino acids. Looked up from germline, CDR1 is SGHNT and CDR2 is YYREEE (reference sequence). Trimming took off 0 bases at V and 7 bases at J, with 11 bases between the two ends. Written as DNA, the CDR3 is TGTGCCAGCAGCTTGGTGGCAGGGTCAAATGAGCAGTTCTTC. It codes for CASSLVAGSNEQFF.

V usage is TRBV5-4 and J usage is TRBJ1-3, with D perhaps TRBD1 (5 bases). The CDR3 extends over 15 amino acids. Between the trimmed V and J ends, which lost 0 bases and 4 bases, there was a span of 11 bases. Germline CDR1 reads SGHNT; CDR2 reads YYREEE (reference sequence). The CDR3 reads CASSLGGVKGNTIYF. The CDR3 DNA reads TGTGCCAGCAGCTTGGGGGGCGTGAAAGGAAACACCATATATTTT.

In this sample, this clone turned up once. The chain joins TRBV6-5 to TRBJ2-1; 10 bases fit TRBD2. CDR1 and CDR2 from the germline V gene are MNHEY and SVGAGI. Trimming took 4 bases from V and 5 from J; bases not matched to a gene: 8. This CDR3 has 16 residues. Written as DNA, the CDR3 is TGTGCCAGCAGTTCCTCAAGCGGGGGGGTCAACAATGAGCAGTTCTTC. It specifies CASSSSSGGVNNEQFF.

The V call is TRBV5-7, the J call TRBJ2-1; TRBD2 matches at 9 bases. TRBV5-7 is an ORF, and what it does is uncertain. The CDR3 sequence is 17 residues long. CDR3 protein: CPHPSTLAGSSYNEQFF. The CDR3 DNA sequence: TGTCCCCACCCTAGTACACTAGCGGGTAGCTCCTACAATGAGCAGTTCTTC.

The rearrangement uses TRBV5-8 and TRBJ2-1, with 8 bases aligning to TRBD1. The CDR3 sequence is 15 residues long. Unmatched junction bases numbered 2, after V lost 3 bases and J lost 0 bases. The germline gives CDR1 SGHTS, CDR2 YDEGEE. CDR3 sequence reads: CASSSGTGSYNEQFF. The CDR3 DNA reads TGTGCCAGCAGCTCCGGGACAGGCTCCTACAATGAGCAGTTCTTC.

This chain joins TRBV4-3 and TRBJ1-2; no clear D gene. The germline V gene has CDR1 LGHNA and CDR2 YSLEER. The CDR3 spans 17 residues. The V end lost 0 bases, the J end lost 4 bases, and 18 bases lay between the germline ends. This CDR3 is CASSQDQWRALSYGYTF. DNA of the CDR3: TGCGCCAGCAGCCAAGATCAGTGGAGGGCCCTATCCTATGGCTACACCTTC.

The rearrangement links TRBV19 to TRBJ1-5; 8 bases are a match to TRBD1. The V gene's germline CDR1 is LNHDA and CDR2 SQIVND (reference sequence). This CDR3 contains 15 residues. The junction had 8 bases not matched to a gene; V was cut back by 6 bases and J by 4 bases. CDR3 region: CASRLQGVHNQPQHF. The CDR3 DNA reads as TGTGCCAGTAGATTACAGGGGGTCCATAATCAGCCCCAGCATTTT.

This clone was counted a single time. The CDR3 DNA follows: TGTGCCAGCAGCTTACAGGGGAGTTCTGGAAACACCATATATTTT. It specifies CASSLQGSSGNTIYF. The chain uses TRBV11-2 and TRBJ1-3; D is perhaps TRBD1 (6 bases). The CDR3 runs to 15 residues. Germline V gene lookup returns CDR1 SGHAT and CDR2 FQNNGV. V lost 2 bases and J 1 base, leaving 9 bases between the germline ends.

The V and J genes are TRBV5-1 and TRBJ2-2, with D hard to call. The V gene's germline CDR1 is SGHRS and CDR2 YFSETQ. This CDR3 region has 14 residues. The germline V and J ends were trimmed by 8 bases and 0 bases, with 11 bases remaining between them. In nucleotides, the CDR3 is TGCGCCAGTCAGGCTTACGCGAACACCGGGGAGCTGTTTTTT. This sequence encodes CASQAYANTGELFF.

V and J are TRBV7-9 and TRBJ1-6, with D possibly matching TRBD1 (5 bases). The V gene's germline CDR1 is SEHNR and CDR2 FQNEAQ (reference sequence). V gave up 5 bases and J gave up 9 bases, with 17 bases separating them. The CDR3 consists of 15 residues. The CDR3 coding sequence is TGTGCCAGCAGCCCGGGGGGGGTCCGGGGTTCACCCCTCCACTTT. Amino acids: CASSPGGVRGSPLHF. The full variable domain, with the rest looked up from reference TRBV7-9 and TRBJ1-6, is DTGVSQNPRHKITKRGQNVTFRCDPISEHNRLYWYRQTLGQGPEFLTYFQNEAQLEKSRLLSDRFSAERPKGSFSTLEIQRTEQGDSAMYLCASSPGGVRGSPLHFGNGTRLTVT.

In DNA, the CDR3 is TGTGCCAGCAGCTTTTTAGGGGCGGATCAGCCCCAGCATTTT. This translates into CASSFLGADQPQHF. The chain uses TRBV7-2 and TRBJ1-5; weak D call: TRBD1 (5 bases). The CDR3 consists of 14 residues. Germline V CDR1 and CDR2: SGHTA, FQGNSA. The germline V and J ends were trimmed by 3 bases and 5 bases, with 11 bases remaining between them.

The rearrangement uses TRBV6-1 and TRBJ1-2; TRBD1 might be the D (5 bases). CDR3 size: 13 residues. CDR1 is MNHNS, CDR2 SASEGT, per germline. V was clipped by 5 bases and J by 4 bases, with 11 bases between them. This CDR3 is CASSLPGFYGYTF. The CDR3 nucleotides read TGTGCCAGCAGTCTACCAGGGTTCTATGGCTACACCTTC.

V usage is TRBV5-6 and J usage is TRBJ2-1; perhaps TRBD2 as D (5 bases). Trimming stripped 3 bases from V and 9 bases from J, with 7 bases between. Germline CDR1 is SGHDT and CDR2 is YYEEEE. The CDR3 runs 11 residues. The CDR3 region has the DNA TGTGCCAGCAGCTCGGGAAGTGAGCAGTTCTTC. Translating gives CASSSGSEQFF.

The J gene is TRBJ2-5, the V gene TRBV30, with a tentative D call TRBD1 (6 bases). Germline CDR1 is GTSNPN and CDR2 is SVGIG (reference sequence). Deletions cut 2 bases from V and 5 bases from J, with 15 bases between. This CDR3 is 14 amino acids long. The CDR3 DNA sequence: TGTGCCTGGAGTCCAGGACAGCTCCGGGAGACCCAGTACTTC. It yields the protein CAWSPGQLRETQYF.

The chain recombines TRBV14 with TRBJ1-6, with 9 positions matching TRBD1. Trimming at V came to 5 bases and at J to 7 bases, leaving 6 bases not matched to a gene. The germline CDR1 and CDR2 sequences are SGHDN and FVKESK. This CDR3 spans 15 amino acids. The CDR3 sequence is CASSEGQGPNSPLHF. Here the CDR3 DNA reads TGTGCCAGCAGCGAGGGACAGGGACCGAATTCACCCCTCCACTTT.

This chain connects TRBV28 to TRBJ1-2; a weak D match, TRBD1 (5 bases). Per the germline V gene, CDR1 is MDHEN and CDR2 is SYDVKM. There are 14 residues in the CDR3. Trimming stripped 2 bases from V and 5 bases from J, with 12 bases between. The DNA for the CDR3 is TGTGCCAGCAGTTTAGGGCGCAGGGATTATGGCTACACCTTC. Amino acids: CASSLGRRDYGYTF.

The chain joins TRBV7-8 to TRBJ2-5; TRBD2 matches at 14 bases. The germline V gene encodes CDR1 SGHVS and CDR2 FQNEAQ. After removal of 5 bases from V and 3 bases from J, the junction contained 8 bases not matched to a gene. This CDR3 is 17 amino acids long. The CDR3 coding sequence is TGTGCCAGCAGCAGCGTGACTAGCGGGAGGGCCAAAGAGACCCAGTACTTC. This translates into CASSSVTSGRAKETQYF.